One sample yielded the 15 T cell receptor beta chains listed below, sequenced in a study of T cells after yellow fever vaccination. TCRdb processed the 5' RACE reads anew with MiXCR; each CDR3 protein has one entry. Among some 550,000 distinct CDR3 sequences listed, 19% were seen once. Source: PBMCs, taken 15 days after the yellow fever booster vaccination. The receptors come from a man younger than 45 who received the YFV17D yellow fever vaccine.

The chain joins TRBV5-1 to TRBJ1-2; TRBD1 agrees at 9 bases. The CDR3 extends over 14 amino acids. J was trimmed by 2 bases and V by 4 bases; bases with no gene match: 3. Germline V gene data show CDR1 as SGHRS and CDR2 as YFSETQ. For the CDR3, the DNA is TGCGCCAGCAGCCGGACAGGGGAGAACTATGGCTACACCTTC. It yields the protein CASSRTGENYGYTF.

This clonotype has only a few counts. The rearrangement links TRBV20-1 to TRBJ2-1; 8 bases match TRBD2. The V segment lost 0 bases and the J segment 8 bases; nucleotides outside the gene matches: 9. The CDR3 runs 15 residues. The germline V gene has CDR1 DFQATT and CDR2 SNEGSKA (reference sequence). The CDR3 DNA reads TGCAGTGCTAGAGAGACCGGGACTAGTAGGTATGAGCAGTTCTTC. Amino acid sequence: CSARETGTSRYEQFF.

This clonotype was seen a few times. The chain carries TRBV5-1 and TRBJ2-7; possible D gene TRBD1, 6 bases. V was clipped by 0 bases and J by 7 bases, with 11 bases between them. The CDR3 has 13 residues. Germline values: CDR1 SGHRS, CDR2 YFSETQ. The CDR3 is CASSLGQAEEQYF. DNA for the CDR3: TGCGCCAGCAGCTTGGGACAGGCGGAAGAGCAGTACTTC. The entire variable domain, with the rest obtained from reference TRBV5-1 and TRBJ2-7, is as follows: KAGVTQTPRYLIKTRGQQVTLSCSPISGHRSVSWYQQTPGQGLQFLFEYFSETQRNKGNFPGRFSGRQFSNSRSEMNVSTLELGDSALYLCASSLGQAEEQYFGPGTRLTVT.

A few counts support this clonotype. This chain uses TRBV24-1 with TRBJ2-3, with a possible D match to TRBD1 (8 bases). CDR3 size: 15 residues. Trimming pared 4 bases from V and 5 bases from J, leaving 15 bases between. CDR1 is KGHDR and CDR2 is SFDVKD in the germline V gene. The CDR3 region has the DNA TGTGCCACCAGTGACGGGACAGGACTAGGAGATACGCAGTATTTT. Translation: CATSDGTGLGDTQYF.

The chain has TRBV3-1 and TRBJ2-2; D gene unclear. Germline V lookup: CDR1 LGHDT, CDR2 YNNKEL (reference sequence). This CDR3 region has 16 residues. Trimming stripped 3 bases from V and 6 bases from J, with 17 bases between. The CDR3 bases are TGTGCCAGCAGCCAGCGAAAGGTTTCATCACCCGGGGAGCTGTTTTTT. It translates to CASSQRKVSSPGELFF.

In this sample, this clonotype turned up a few times. The chain joins TRBV7-2 to TRBJ2-5; 9 bases agree with TRBD1. The CDR3 is made up of 16 amino acids. Looked up from germline, CDR1 is SGHTA and CDR2 is FQGNSA. V trimming: 5 bases; J trimming: 5 bases; junction bases outside the gene matches: 12. CDR3 in amino acids: CASSKTSGQGWETQYF. The CDR3 nucleotides read TGTGCCAGCAGCAAGACGTCGGGACAGGGTTGGGAGACCCAGTACTTC.

This clonotype has a handful of counts. The chain recombines TRBV4-3 with TRBJ2-7; D tentatively reads TRBD1 or TRBD2 (6 bases each). Germline V gives CDR1 LGHNA, CDR2 YSLEER. The CDR3 contains 17 residues. V lost 0 bases to trimming and J lost 3 bases, with 18 bases between them. The CDR3 spells CASSQDEGGWDRYEQYF. In nucleotides, the CDR3 is TGCGCCAGCAGCCAAGATGAGGGGGGATGGGACCGCTACGAGCAGTACTTC.

CDR3: CSASSPGGNEQFF. DNA of the CDR3: TGCAGTGCTAGTTCTCCGGGGGGCAATGAGCAGTTCTTC. This chain connects TRBV20-1 to TRBJ2-1, with 7 bases that match TRBD2. This CDR3 has 13 residues. V was clipped by 3 bases and J by 6 bases; unmatched bases: 5. The V gene's germline CDR1 is DFQATT and CDR2 SNEGSKA (reference sequence).

This clonotype came up many times. The V gene is TRBV7-6, the J gene TRBJ2-2, with unresolved D. V gave up 7 bases and J gave up 6 bases, with 9 bases separating them. Per germline, CDR1 SGHVS and CDR2 FNYEAQ. The CDR3 loop spans 12 amino acids. The CDR3 is CASTPPSGELFF. Written as DNA, the CDR3 is TGTGCCAGCACCCCGCCCTCCGGGGAGCTGTTTTTT.

The rearrangement links TRBV10-3 to TRBJ2-1; D is perhaps TRBD2 (5 bases). The CDR3 totals 15 residues. The V and J ends lost 0 bases and 9 bases respectively, with 15 bases between them. Germline V gives CDR1 ENHRY, CDR2 SYGVKD. This CDR3 reads CAISESTPLEGEQFF. Written as DNA, the CDR3 is TGTGCCATCAGTGAGTCGACTCCCCTCGAGGGTGAGCAGTTCTTC.

CDR3 amino acids: CSVGEREGSYEQYF. CDR3 nucleotides: TGCAGCGTGGGAGAGCGGGAGGGCTCCTACGAGCAGTACTTC. The chain has TRBV29-1 and TRBJ2-7, with 10 positions matching TRBD2. Germline trimming cut 6 bases from V and 0 bases from J; bases unmatched to any gene: 5. CDR1 is SQVTM and CDR2 is ANQGSEA in the germline V gene. CDR3 size: 14 residues.

This clonotype has a handful of counts. The chain links TRBV7-9 to TRBJ2-3; D ambiguous. Germline values: CDR1 SEHNR, CDR2 FQNEAQ (reference sequence). This CDR3 has 10 residues. V dropped 10 bases and J dropped 5 bases, with 7 bases sitting between them. CDR3 DNA: TGTGCCATCATGGAAGATACGCAGTATTTT. This gives the protein CAIMEDTQYF.

The chain employs TRBV27 and TRBJ2-1; the match to TRBD2 covers 9 bases. This CDR3 contains 16 residues. Germline loops: CDR1 MNHEY, CDR2 SMNVEV (reference sequence). The V segment lost 7 bases and the J segment 5 bases; nucleotides outside the gene matches: 12. The CDR3 nucleotides are TGTGCCAGCATCCCTCACCTGGCGGGAGGGGACAATGAGCAGTTCTTC. Translating gives CASIPHLAGGDNEQFF.

This clonotype has more than one count but fewer than ten. The chain is built from TRBV7-2 and TRBJ2-7, with D perhaps matching TRBD1 (6 bases). Germline V CDR1 and CDR2: SGHTA, FQGNSA. V was trimmed by 5 bases and J by 3 bases, leaving 14 bases between them. This CDR3 contains 14 residues. In DNA, the CDR3 is TGTGCCAGCAGCCTCCGGGACACCTACTACGAGCAGTACTTC. This sequence encodes CASSLRDTYYEQYF.

This clonotype was detected only a few times. V is TRBV18 and J is TRBJ2-5; 8 nucleotides match TRBD2. The CDR3 is 13 amino acids. V lost 3 bases and J lost 5; bases outside the gene matches: 2. CDR1 and CDR2 (germline): KGHSH, LQKENI. The CDR3 coding sequence is TGTGCCAGCTCACCGAGCGGGAGCGAGACCCAGTACTTC. This gives the protein CASSPSGSETQYF.